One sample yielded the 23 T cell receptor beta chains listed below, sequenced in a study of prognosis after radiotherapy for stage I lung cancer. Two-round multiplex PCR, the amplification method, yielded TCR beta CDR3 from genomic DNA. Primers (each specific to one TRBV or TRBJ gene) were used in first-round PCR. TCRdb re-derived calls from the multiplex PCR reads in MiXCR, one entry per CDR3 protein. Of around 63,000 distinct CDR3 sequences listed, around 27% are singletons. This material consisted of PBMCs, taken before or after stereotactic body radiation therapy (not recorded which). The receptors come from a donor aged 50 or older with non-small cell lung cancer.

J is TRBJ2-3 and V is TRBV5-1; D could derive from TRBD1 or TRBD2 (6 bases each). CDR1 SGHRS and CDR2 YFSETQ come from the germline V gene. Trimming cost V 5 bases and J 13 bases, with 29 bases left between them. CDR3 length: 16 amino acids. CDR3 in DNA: TGCGCCAGCAGTTGGGAGGCTTTGGGGGCGCGGGATAAGAAGTATTTT. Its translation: CASSWEALGARDKKYF.

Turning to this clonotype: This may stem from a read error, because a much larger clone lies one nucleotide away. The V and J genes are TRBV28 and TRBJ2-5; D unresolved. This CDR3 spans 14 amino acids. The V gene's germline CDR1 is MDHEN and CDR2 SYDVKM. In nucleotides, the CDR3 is TGTGACAGCAGCCCCCGCCCCTACCAAGAGACCCAGTACTTC. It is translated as CDSSPRPYQETQYF.

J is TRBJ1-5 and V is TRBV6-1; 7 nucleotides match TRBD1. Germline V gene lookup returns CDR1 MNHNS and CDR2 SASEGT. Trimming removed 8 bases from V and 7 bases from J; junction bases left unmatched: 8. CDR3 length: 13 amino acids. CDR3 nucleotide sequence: TGTGCCAGCCAGGGACAGCCACTACAGCCCCAGCATTTT. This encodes CASQGQPLQPQHF.

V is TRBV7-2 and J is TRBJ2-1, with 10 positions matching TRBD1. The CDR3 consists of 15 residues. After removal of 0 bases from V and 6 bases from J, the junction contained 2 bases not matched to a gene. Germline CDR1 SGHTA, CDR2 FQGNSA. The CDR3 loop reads CASSLAGTGANEQFF. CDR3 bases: TGTGCCAGCAGCTTAGCTGGGACAGGGGCCAATGAGCAGTTCTTC.

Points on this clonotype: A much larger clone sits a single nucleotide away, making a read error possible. The CDR3 nucleotides read TGTGCCAGCAGCCAAGTACTAGCGGGGGGCGAGCAGTACTTC. Its translation: CASSQVLAGGEQYF. The V call is TRBV7-8, the J call TRBJ2-7, with 12 bases fitting TRBD2. Germline V gene sequence: CDR1 SGHVS, CDR2 FQNEAQ. Trimming removed 5 bases from V and 6 bases from J; junction bases left unmatched: 5. The CDR3 contains 14 residues.

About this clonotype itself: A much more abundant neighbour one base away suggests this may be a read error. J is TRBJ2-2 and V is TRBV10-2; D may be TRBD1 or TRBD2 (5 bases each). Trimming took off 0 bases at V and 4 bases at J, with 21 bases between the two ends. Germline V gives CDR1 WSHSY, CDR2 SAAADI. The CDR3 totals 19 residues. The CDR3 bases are TGCGCCAGCAGTGAGTCTTCTCGCCGGGGAAAGGGACGCACCGGGGAGCTGTTTTTT. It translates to CASSESSRRGKGRTGELFF.

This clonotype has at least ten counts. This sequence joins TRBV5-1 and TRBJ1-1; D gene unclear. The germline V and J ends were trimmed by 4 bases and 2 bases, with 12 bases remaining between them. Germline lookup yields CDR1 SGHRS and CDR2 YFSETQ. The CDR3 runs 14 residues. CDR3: CASSQSSRNTEAFF. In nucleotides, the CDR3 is TGCGCCAGCAGCCAGAGTAGCAGAAACACTGAAGCTTTCTTT.

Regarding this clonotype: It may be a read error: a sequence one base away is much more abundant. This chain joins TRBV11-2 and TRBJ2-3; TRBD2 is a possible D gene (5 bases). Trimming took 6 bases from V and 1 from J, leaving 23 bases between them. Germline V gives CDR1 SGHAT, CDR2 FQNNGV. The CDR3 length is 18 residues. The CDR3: CASRMTGWGSGGTDTQYF. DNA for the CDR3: TGTGCCAGCAGGATGACCGGCTGGGGTTCCGGGGGCACAGATACGCAGTATTTT.

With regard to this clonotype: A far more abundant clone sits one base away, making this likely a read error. CDR3 DNA: TGTGCCAGCAGGAGCTCTTACAATGAGCAGTTCTTC. Amino acid sequence: CASRSSYNEQFF. The V and J genes are TRBV6-1 and TRBJ2-1; D is ambiguous. In germline, CDR1 is MNHNS, CDR2 SASEGT. V lost 6 bases, J lost 4 bases, and 7 bases lay in between. The CDR3 consists of 12 residues.

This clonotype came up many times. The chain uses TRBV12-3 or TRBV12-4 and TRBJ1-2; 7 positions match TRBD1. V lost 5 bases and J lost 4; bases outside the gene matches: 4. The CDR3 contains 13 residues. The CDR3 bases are TGTGCCAGCAGTGACAGGGCCGGCTATGGCTACACCTTC. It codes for CASSDRAGYGYTF.

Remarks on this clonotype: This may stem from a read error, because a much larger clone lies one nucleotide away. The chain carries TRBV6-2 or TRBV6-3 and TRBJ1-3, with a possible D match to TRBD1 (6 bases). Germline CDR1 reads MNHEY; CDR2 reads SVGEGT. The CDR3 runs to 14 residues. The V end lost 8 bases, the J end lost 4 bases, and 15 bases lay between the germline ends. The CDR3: CASRTGSGGNTIYF. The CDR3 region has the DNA TGTGCCAGCCGAACAGGGTCGGGCGGAAACACCATATATTTT.

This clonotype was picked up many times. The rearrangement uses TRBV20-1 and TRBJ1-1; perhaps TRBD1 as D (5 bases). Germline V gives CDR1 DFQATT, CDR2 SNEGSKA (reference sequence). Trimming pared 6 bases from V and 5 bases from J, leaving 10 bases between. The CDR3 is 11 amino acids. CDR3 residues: CSAPGGTEAFF. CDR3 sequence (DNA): TGCAGTGCACCTGGGGGGACTGAAGCTTTCTTT.

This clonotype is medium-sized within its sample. This CDR3 reads CASSTSYGYNEQFF. The DNA of the CDR3 is TGTGCCAGCAGCACTTCGTACGGGTACAATGAGCAGTTCTTC. The chain combines TRBV6-1 with TRBJ2-1; D unresolved. CDR1 MNHNS and CDR2 SASEGT come from the germline V gene. CDR3 length equals 14 residues. Trimming took 6 bases from V and 4 from J, leaving 13 bases between them.

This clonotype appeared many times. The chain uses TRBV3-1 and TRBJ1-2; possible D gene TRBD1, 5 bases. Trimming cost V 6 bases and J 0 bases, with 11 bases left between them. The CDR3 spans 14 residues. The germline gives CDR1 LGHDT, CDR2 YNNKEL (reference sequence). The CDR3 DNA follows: TGTGCCAGCAGTAGAGGGACCTCTAACTATGGCTACACCTTC. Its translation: CASSRGTSNYGYTF.

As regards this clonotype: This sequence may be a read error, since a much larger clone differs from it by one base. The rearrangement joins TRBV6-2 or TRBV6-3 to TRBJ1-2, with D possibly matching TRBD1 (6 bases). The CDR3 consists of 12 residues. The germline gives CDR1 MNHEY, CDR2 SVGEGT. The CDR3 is CAGREGGDGYTF. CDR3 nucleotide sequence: TGTGCCGGCAGGGAAGGGGGAGACGGCTACACCTTC.

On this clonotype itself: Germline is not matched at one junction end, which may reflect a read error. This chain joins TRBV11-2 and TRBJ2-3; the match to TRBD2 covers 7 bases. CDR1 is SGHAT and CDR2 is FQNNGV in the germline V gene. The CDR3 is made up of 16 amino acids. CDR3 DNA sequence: TGTGTCAGCAGCGCAGTGATGGGGACTAACTTAGATACGCAGTATTTT. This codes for CVSSAVMGTNLDTQYF.

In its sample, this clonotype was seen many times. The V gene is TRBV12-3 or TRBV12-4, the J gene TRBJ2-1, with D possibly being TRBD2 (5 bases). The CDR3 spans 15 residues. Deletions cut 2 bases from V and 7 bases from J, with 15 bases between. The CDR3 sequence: CASSLSAGRTNEQFF. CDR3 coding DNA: TGTGCCAGCAGTTTATCGGCGGGTAGAACGAATGAGCAGTTCTTC.

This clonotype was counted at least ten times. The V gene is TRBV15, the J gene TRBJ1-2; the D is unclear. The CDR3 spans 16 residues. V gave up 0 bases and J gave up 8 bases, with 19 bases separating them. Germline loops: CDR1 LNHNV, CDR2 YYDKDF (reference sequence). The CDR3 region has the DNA TGTGCCACCAGCAGAGATTGGCGGGCCCGGGGAGAGGGCTACACCTTC. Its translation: CATSRDWRARGEGYTF. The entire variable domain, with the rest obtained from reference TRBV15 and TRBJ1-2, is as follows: DAMVIQNPRYQVTQFGKPVTLSCSQTLNHNVMYWYQQKSSQAPKLLFHYYDKDFNNEADTPDNFQSRRPNTSFCFLDIRSPGLGDTAMYLCATSRDWRARGEGYTFGSGTRLTVV.

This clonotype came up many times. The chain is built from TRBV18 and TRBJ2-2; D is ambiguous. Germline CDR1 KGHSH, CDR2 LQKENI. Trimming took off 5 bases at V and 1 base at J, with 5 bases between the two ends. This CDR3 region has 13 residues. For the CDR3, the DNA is TGTGCCAGCTCAGCGATGAACACCGGGGAGCTGTTTTTT. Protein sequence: CASSAMNTGELFF.

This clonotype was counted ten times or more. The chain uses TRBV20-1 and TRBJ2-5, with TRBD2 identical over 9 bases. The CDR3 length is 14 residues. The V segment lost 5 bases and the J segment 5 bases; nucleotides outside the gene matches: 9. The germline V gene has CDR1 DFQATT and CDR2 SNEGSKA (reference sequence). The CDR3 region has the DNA TGCAGTGCTCGGCTGGCGGGGGGGCTGGAGACCCAGTACTTC. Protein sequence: CSARLAGGLETQYF.

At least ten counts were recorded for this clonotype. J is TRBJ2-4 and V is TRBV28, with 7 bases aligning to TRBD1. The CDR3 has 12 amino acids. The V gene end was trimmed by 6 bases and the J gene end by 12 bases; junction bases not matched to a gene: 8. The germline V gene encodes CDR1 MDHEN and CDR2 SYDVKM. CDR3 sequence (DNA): TGTGCCAGCAGCCAAAATCGGGACAGTCAGTACTTC. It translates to CASSQNRDSQYF.

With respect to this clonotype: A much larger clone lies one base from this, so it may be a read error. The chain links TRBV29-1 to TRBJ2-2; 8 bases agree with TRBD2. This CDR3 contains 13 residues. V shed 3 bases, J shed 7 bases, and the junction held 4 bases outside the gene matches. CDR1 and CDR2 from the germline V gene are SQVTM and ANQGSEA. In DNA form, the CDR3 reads TGCAGCGTTGACGGGGGGGGCAACGGGGAGCTGTTTTTT. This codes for CSVDGGGNGELFF.

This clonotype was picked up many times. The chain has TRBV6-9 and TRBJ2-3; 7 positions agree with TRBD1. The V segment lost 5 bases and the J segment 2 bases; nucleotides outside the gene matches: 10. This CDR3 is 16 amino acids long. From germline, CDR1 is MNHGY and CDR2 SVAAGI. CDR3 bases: TGTGCCAGCAGTACGCGAGCCGGGACAGTCACAGATACGCAGTATTTT. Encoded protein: CASSTRAGTVTDTQYF.